These 12 T cell receptor beta chains came from one sample sequenced in a study of shared clonotypes between healthy human individuals. The assay was immunoSEQ multiplex PCR, and TCRdb's table has in-frame clones only and misses some. The sample records hundreds of thousands of clones, around 74% being singletons. The sample comprised memory CD4+ T cells sorted from blood. Subset here: CD45RA-negative fraction. The origin of the receptors is a man between 25 and 39 years old in good health.

The rearrangement links TRBV27 to TRBJ1-1; maybe TRBD1 (6 bases). Deletions cut 6 bases from V and 1 base from J, with 15 bases between. Germline V CDR1 and CDR2: MNHEY, SMNVEV (reference sequence). This CDR3 is 15 amino acids long. The CDR3 protein is CASRKRGGENTEAFF. The CDR3 DNA reads TGTGCCAGCAGAAAAAGGGGGGGGGAGAACACTGAAGCTTTCTTT.

In this sample, this clone turned up a few times. The chain combines TRBV6-1 with TRBJ2-4, with D maybe TRBD2 (6 bases). CDR1 and CDR2 (germline): MNHNS, SASEGT. This CDR3 spans 13 amino acids. V lost 5 bases and J lost 8, with 13 bases in between. Written as DNA, the CDR3 is TGTGCCAGCAGTTTTAAATCGGGGGACATTCAGTACTTC. It is translated as CASSFKSGDIQYF.

The count of this clone is one. This chain connects TRBV28 to TRBJ1-3; no clear D. The CDR3 length is 15 residues. The ends were cut back, 3 bases at V and 4 bases at J, with 13 bases in the middle. CDR1 is MDHEN and CDR2 is SYDVKM in the germline V gene. This CDR3 is CASSFGPLGGNTIYF. In DNA, the CDR3 is TGTGCCAGCAGTTTTGGGCCCCTCGGGGGAAACACCATATATTTT.

The J gene is TRBJ2-7, the V gene TRBV5-1, with D perhaps given as TRBD1 or TRBD2 (5 bases each). V was pared by 5 bases and J by 0 bases, with 15 bases between. CDR3 length: 15 amino acids. Germline values: CDR1 SGHRS, CDR2 YFSETQ. CDR3 DNA sequence: TGCGCCAGCAGTTGGGACGGATCGAGCTCCTACGAGCAGTACTTC. This sequence encodes CASSWDGSSSYEQYF.

The chain carries TRBV25-1 and TRBJ1-2, with D possibly being TRBD1 (5 bases). Trimming pared 4 bases from V and 6 bases from J, leaving 21 bases between. CDR3 length: 16 residues. CDR1 is MGHDK, CDR2 SYGVNS, per germline. This chain's CDR3 is CASSGAGTANAHGYTF. The CDR3 nucleotides are TGTGCCAGCAGTGGGGCCGGGACGGCGAATGCGCATGGCTACACCTTC.

The chain uses TRBV28 and TRBJ2-4; D is unclear. Germline CDR1 reads MDHEN; CDR2 reads SYDVKM. The CDR3 sequence is 15 residues long. V was trimmed by 5 bases and J by 3 bases, leaving 14 bases between them. DNA for the CDR3: TGTGCCAGCAGTCCCCGCGGTAGAGTCAAAAACATTCAGTACTTC. Residues: CASSPRGRVKNIQYF. Complete variable domain (other parts from reference TRBV28 and TRBJ2-4): DVKVTQSSRYLVKRTGEKVFLECVQDMDHENMFWYRQDPGLGLRLIYFSYDVKMKEKGDIPEGYSVSREKKERFSLILESASTNQTSMYLCASSPRGRVKNIQYFGAGTRLSVL.

V and J are TRBV27 and TRBJ2-7; 10 bases agree with TRBD2. This CDR3 comprises 13 residues. After removal of 6 bases from V and 3 bases from J, the junction contained 2 bases not matched to a gene. Germline V gene sequence: CDR1 MNHEY, CDR2 SMNVEV (reference sequence). The CDR3: CASSRTSGYEQYF. The CDR3 DNA reads TGTGCCAGCAGCCGGACTAGCGGCTACGAGCAGTACTTC.

As concerns this clone: Distinct nucleotide sequences in the sample also encode this CDR3. The rearrangement joins TRBV20-1 to TRBJ2-7; D might be TRBD1 (6 bases). The CDR3 covers 11 residues. Trimming removed 5 bases at V and 4 bases at J, with 9 bases between. From germline, CDR1 is DFQATT and CDR2 SNEGSKA (reference sequence). DNA of the CDR3: TGCAGTGCTGCCCAGGGGTACGAGCAGTACTTC. It specifies CSAAQGYEQYF.

The chain is built from TRBV5-1 and TRBJ2-7; the match to TRBD1 covers 7 bases. The CDR3 is 16 residues long. V dropped 0 bases and J dropped 1; count of bases not matched to a gene: 7. Germline-derived CDR1 and CDR2 are SGHRS and YFSETQ. The CDR3, as DNA: TGCGCCAGCAGCTTGGCCTTACCGGGACAGTCCTACGAGCAGTACTTC. Translated: CASSLALPGQSYEQYF.

V usage is TRBV10-3 and J usage is TRBJ2-5, with no clear D. The assigned J gene may be wrong: the sequence end matches TRBJ2-7 better. Germline CDR1 is ENHRY and CDR2 is SYGVKD. CDR3 size: 14 residues. CDR3 bases: TGTGCCATCAGTCCCCAAGTAGGTACCTACGAGCAGTACTTC. This translates into CAISPQVGTYEQYF.

J is TRBJ2-1 and V is TRBV18; D unclear. CDR3 length: 13 residues. The V end lost 2 bases, the J end lost 5 bases, and 7 bases lay between the germline ends. In germline, CDR1 is KGHSH, CDR2 LQKENI. The CDR3 region is CASSPSLDNEQFF. For the CDR3, the DNA is TGTGCCAGCTCACCAAGCCTAGACAATGAGCAGTTCTTC.

The J gene is TRBJ2-7, the V gene TRBV11-3; TRBD1 agrees at 7 bases. CDR3 length: 18 residues. With 1 base clipped from V and 5 bases from J, the junction kept 17 bases outside the gene matches. Germline V gene lookup returns CDR1 SGHNT and CDR2 YENEEA. CDR3 bases: TGTGCCAGCAGCTTAGTCTTACCGTCAAGGGGGCGCGCCCACGAGCAGTACTTC. It translates to CASSLVLPSRGRAHEQYF. The full variable domain, with the rest looked up from reference TRBV11-3 and TRBJ2-7, is EAGVVQSPRYKIIEKKQPVAFWCNPISGHNTLYWYLQNLGQGPELLIRYENEEAVDDSQLPKDRFSAERLKGVDSTLKIQPAELGDSAVYLCASSLVLPSRGRAHEQYFGPGTRLTVT.